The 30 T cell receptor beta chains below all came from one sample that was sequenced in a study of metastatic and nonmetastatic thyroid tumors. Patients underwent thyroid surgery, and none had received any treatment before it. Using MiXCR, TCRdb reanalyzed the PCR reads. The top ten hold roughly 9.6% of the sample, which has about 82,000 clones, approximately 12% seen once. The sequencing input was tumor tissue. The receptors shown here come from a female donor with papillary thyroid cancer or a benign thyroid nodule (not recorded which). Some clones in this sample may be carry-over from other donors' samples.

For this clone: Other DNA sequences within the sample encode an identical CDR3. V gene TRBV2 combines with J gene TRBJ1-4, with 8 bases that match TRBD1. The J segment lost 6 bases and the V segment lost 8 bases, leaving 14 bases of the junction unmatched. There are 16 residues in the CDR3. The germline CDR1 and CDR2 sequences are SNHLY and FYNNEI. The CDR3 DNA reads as TGTGCCAGCGGTCGGGGCGGGGCAGGGGGCTATGAAAAACTGTTTTTT. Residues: CASGRGGAGGYEKLFF.

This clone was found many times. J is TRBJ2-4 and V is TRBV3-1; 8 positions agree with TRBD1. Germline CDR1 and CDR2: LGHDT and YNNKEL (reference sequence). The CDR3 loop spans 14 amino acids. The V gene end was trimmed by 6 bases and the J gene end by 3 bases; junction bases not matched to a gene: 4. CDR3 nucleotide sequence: TGTGCCAGCAGGCTACAGGGGGACAAAAACATTCAGTACTTC. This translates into CASRLQGDKNIQYF.

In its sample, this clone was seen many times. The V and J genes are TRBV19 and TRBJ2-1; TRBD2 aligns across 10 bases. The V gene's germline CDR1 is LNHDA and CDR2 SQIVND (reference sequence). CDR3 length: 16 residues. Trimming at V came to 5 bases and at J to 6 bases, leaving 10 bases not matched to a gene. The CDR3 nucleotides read TGTGCCAGTAGTGCTAGGAGCGGGAGGGCGGGCAATGAGCAGTTCTTC. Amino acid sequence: CASSARSGRAGNEQFF.

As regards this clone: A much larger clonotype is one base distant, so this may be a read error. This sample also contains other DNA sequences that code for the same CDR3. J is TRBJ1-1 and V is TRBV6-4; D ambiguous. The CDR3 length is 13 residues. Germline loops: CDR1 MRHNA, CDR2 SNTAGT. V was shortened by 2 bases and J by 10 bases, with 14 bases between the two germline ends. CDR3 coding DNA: TGTGCCAGCAGTGACGCAGGAGTCGGTATAGCTTTCTTT. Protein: CASSDAGVGIAFF.

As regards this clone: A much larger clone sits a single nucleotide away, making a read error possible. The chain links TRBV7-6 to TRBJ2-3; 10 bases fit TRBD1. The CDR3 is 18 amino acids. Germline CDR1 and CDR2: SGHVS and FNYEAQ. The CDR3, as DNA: TGTGCTAGCAGCCCAACCAAGGGGGACAGGGGCTACACAGATACGCAGTATTTT. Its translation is CASSPTKGDRGYTDTQYF. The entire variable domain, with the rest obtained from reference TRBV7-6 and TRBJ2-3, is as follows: GAGVSQSPRYKVTKRGQDVALRCDPISGHVSLYWYRQALGQGPEFLTYFNYEAQQDKSGLPNDRFSAERPEGSISTLTIQRTEQRDSAMYRCASSPTKGDRGYTDTQYFGPGTRLTVL.

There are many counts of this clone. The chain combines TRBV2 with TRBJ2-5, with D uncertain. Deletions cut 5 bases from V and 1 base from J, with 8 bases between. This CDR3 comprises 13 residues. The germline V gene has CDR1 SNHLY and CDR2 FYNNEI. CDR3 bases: TGTGCCAGCAGTAAGGATCTCCAAGAGACCCAGTACTTC. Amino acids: CASSKDLQETQYF.

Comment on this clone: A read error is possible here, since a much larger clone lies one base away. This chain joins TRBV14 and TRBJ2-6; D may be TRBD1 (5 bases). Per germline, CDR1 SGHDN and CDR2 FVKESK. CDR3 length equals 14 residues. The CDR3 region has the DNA TGTGCCAGCAGCCCCGTTGGTGGGGCCAACTTCCTGACTTTC. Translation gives CASSPVGGANFLTF.

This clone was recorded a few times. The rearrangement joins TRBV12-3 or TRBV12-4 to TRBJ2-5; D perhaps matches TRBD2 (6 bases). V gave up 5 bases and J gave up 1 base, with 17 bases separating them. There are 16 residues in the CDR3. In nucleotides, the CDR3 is TGTGCCAGCAGTGAAAGTATCGGGAGTGGCCAAGAGACCCAGTACTTC. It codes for CASSESIGSGQETQYF.

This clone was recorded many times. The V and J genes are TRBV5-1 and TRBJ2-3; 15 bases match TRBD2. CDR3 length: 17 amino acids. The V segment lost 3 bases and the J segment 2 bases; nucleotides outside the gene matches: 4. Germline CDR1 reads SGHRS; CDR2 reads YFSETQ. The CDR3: CASSWTSGRALTDTQYF. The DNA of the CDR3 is TGCGCCAGCAGCTGGACTAGCGGGAGGGCCCTCACAGATACGCAGTATTTT.

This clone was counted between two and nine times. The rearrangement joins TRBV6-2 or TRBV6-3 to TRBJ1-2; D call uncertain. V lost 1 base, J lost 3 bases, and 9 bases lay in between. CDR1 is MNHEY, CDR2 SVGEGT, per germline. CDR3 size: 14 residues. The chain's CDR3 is CASSYLWADYGYTF. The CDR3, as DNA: TGTGCCAGCAGTTACTTGTGGGCTGACTATGGCTACACCTTC.

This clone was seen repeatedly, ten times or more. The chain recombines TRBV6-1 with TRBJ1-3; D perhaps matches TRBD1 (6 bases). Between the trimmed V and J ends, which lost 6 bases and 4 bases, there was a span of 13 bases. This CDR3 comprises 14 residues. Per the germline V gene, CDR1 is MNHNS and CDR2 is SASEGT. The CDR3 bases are TGTGCCAGCAGCCCGGGACACCCAGGAAACACCATATATTTT. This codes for CASSPGHPGNTIYF.

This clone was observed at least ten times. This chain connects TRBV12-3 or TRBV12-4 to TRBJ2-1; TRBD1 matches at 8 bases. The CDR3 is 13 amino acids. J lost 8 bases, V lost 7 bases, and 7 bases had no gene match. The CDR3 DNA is TGTGCCAGCAACCACAACAGGGGGTATGAGCAGTTCTTC. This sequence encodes CASNHNRGYEQFF.

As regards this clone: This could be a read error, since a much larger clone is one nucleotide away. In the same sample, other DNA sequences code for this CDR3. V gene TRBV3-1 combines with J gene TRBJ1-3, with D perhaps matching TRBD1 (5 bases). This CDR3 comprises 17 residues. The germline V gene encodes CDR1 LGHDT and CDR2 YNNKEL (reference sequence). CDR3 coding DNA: TGTGCCAGCAGCCAAGATAGGTTGGGAGGGACTGGAAACACCATATATTTC. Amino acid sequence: CASSQDRLGGTGNTIYF.

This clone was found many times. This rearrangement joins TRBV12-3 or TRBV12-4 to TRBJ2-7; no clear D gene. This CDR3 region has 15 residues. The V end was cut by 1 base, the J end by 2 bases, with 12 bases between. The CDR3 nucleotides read TGTGCCAGCAGTTTAGGTTTAAGCACCACCTACGAGCAGTACTTC. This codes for CASSLGLSTTYEQYF.

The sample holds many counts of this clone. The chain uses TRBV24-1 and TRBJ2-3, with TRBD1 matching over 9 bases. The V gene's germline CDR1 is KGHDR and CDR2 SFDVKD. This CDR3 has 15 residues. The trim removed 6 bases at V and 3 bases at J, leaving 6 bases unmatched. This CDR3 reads CATSLTGGLTDTQYF. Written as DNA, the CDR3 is TGTGCCACCAGTCTTACAGGGGGCTTGACAGATACGCAGTATTTT.

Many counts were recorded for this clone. Here the CDR3 DNA reads TGTGCCAGCAGCCGAGACTCCCTAGCGGGAGACAATGAGCAGTTCTTC. Its protein is CASSRDSLAGDNEQFF. The chain recombines TRBV7-2 with TRBJ2-1; TRBD2 matches 10 bases. The CDR3 length is 16 residues. V was pared by 5 bases and J by 5 bases, with 9 bases of the junction left unmatched. Germline values: CDR1 SGHTA, CDR2 FQGNSA.

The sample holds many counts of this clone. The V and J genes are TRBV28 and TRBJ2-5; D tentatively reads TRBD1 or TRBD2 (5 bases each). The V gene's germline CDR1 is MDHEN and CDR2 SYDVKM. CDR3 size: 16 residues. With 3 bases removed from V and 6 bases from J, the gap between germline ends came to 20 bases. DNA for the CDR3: TGTGCCAGCAGTTTTGGGGGATGGGTTGGGGGACAGACCCAGTACTTC. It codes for CASSFGGWVGGQTQYF.

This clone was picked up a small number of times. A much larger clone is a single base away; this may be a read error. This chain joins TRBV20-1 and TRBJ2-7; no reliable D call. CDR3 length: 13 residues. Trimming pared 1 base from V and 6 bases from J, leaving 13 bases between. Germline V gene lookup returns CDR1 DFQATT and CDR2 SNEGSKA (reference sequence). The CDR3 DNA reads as TGCAGTGCTAGAGGTTGCATACCCCTCGAGCAGTACTTC. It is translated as CSARGCIPLEQYF.

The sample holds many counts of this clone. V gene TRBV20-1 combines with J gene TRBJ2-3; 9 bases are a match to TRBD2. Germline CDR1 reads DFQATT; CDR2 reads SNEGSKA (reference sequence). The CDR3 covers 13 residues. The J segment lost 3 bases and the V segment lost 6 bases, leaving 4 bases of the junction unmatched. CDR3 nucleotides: TGCAGTGCAAATAGCGGGAGTACAGATACGCAGTATTTT. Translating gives CSANSGSTDTQYF.

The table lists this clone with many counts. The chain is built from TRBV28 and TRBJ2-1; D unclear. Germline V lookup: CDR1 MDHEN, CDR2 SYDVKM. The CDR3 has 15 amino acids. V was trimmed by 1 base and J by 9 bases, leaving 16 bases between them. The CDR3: CASSLSGPSGAEQFF. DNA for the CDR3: TGTGCCAGCAGTTTATCCGGACCCTCGGGTGCTGAGCAGTTCTTC. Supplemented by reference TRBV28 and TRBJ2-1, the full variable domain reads DVKVTQSSRYLVKRTGEKVFLECVQDMDHENMFWYRQDPGLGLRLIYFSYDVKMKEKGDIPEGYSVSREKKERFSLILESASTNQTSMYLCASSLSGPSGAEQFFGPGTRLTVL.

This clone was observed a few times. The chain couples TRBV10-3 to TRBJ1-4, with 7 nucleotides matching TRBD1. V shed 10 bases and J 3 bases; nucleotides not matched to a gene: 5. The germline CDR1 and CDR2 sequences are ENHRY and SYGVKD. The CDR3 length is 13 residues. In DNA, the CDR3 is TGTGCCACCAGGGACAGCGCTAATGAAAAACTGTTTTTT. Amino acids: CATRDSANEKLFF.

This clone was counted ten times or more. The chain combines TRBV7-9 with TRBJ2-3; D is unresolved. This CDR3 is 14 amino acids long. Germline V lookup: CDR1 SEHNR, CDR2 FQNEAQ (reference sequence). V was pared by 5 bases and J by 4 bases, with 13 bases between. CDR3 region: CASSPPLLPDTQYF. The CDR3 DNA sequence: TGTGCCAGCAGCCCACCTCTCCTGCCAGATACGCAGTATTTT. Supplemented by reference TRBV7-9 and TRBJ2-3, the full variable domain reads DTGVSQNPRHKITKRGQNVTFRCDPISEHNRLYWYRQTLGQGPEFLTYFQNEAQLEKSRLLSDRFSAERPKGSFSTLEIQRTEQGDSAMYLCASSPPLLPDTQYFGPGTRLTVL.

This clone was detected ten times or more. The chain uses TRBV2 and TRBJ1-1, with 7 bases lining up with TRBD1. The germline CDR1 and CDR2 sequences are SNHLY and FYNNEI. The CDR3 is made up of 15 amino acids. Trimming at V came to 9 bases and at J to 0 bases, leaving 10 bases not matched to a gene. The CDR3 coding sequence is TGTGCCAGTTGCCGGGACAGCCTACTGAACACTGAAGCTTTCTTT. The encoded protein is CASCRDSLLNTEAFF.

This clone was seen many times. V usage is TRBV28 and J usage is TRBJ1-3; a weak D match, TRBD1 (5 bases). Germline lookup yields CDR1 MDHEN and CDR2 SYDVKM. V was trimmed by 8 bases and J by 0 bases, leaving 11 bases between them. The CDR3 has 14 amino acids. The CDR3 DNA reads TGTGCCAGCGGTAACAGGCCCTCTGGAAACACCATATATTTT. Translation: CASGNRPSGNTIYF. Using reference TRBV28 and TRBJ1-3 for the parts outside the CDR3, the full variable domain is DVKVTQSSRYLVKRTGEKVFLECVQDMDHENMFWYRQDPGLGLRLIYFSYDVKMKEKGDIPEGYSVSREKKERFSLILESASTNQTSMYLCASGNRPSGNTIYFGEGSWLTVV.

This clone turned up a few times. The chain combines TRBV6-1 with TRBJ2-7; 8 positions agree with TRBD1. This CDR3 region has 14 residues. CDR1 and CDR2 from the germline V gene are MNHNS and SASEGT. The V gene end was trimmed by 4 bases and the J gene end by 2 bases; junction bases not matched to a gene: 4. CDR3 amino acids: CASSVGQVAYEQYF. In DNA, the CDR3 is TGTGCCAGCAGTGTGGGACAGGTTGCCTACGAGCAGTACTTC.

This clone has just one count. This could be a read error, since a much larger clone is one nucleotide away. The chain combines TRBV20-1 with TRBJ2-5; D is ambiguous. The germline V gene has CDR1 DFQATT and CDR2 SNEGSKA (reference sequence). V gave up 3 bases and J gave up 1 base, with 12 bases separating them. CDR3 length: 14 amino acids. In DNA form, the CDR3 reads TGCAGTGCTAGTACATGGACCCTCCAAGAGACCCAGTACTTC. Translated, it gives CSASTWTLQETQYF.

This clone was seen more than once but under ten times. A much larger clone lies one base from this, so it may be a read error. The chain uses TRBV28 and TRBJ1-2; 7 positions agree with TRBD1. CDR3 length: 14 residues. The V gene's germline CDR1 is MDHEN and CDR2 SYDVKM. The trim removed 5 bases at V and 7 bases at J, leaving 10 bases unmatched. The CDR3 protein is CASSPSDRASGYTF. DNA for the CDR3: TGTGCCAGCAGTCCAAGTGACAGGGCTTCTGGCTACACCTTC.

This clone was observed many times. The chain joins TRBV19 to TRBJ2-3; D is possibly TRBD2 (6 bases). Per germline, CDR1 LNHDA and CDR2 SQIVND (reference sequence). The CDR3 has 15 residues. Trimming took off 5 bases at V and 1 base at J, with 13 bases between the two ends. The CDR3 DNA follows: TGTGCCAGTAGTGTCAGGGACTGGGGCACAGATACGCAGTATTTT. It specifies CASSVRDWGTDTQYF.

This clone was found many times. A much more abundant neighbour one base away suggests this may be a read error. The CDR3 loop is CASTETGGAYGYTF. The CDR3 DNA reads TGTGCCAGCACCGAGACAGGGGGGGCGTATGGCTACACCTTC. V usage is TRBV12-3 or TRBV12-4 and J usage is TRBJ1-2; 9 nucleotides match TRBD1. The CDR3 loop spans 14 amino acids. V shed 7 bases, J shed 5 bases, and the junction held 8 bases outside the gene matches.

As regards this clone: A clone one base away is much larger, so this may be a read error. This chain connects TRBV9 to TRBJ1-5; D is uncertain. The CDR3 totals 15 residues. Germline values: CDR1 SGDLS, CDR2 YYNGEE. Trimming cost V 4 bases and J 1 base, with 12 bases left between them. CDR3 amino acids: CASSFSAASNQPQHF. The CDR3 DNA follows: TGTGCCAGCAGCTTTTCGGCAGCCAGCAATCAGCCCCAGCATTTT.